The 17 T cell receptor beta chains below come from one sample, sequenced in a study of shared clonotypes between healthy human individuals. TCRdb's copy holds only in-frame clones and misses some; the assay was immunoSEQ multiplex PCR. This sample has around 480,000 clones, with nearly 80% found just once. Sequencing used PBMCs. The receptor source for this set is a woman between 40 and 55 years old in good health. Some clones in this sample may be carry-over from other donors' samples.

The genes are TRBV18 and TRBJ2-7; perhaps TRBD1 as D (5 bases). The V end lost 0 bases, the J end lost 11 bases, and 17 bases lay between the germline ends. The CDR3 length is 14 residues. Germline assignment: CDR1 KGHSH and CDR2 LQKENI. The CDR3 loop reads CASSPPSQGSAKYF. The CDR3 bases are TGTGCCAGCTCACCACCTTCTCAGGGAAGCGCAAAGTACTTC.

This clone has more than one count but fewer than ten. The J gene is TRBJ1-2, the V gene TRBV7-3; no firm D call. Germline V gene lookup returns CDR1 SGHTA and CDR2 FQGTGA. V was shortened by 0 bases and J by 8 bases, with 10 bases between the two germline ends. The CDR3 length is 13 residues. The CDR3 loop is CASSLTGLGGYTF. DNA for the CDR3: TGTGCCAGCAGCTTAACGGGGTTGGGAGGCTACACCTTC.

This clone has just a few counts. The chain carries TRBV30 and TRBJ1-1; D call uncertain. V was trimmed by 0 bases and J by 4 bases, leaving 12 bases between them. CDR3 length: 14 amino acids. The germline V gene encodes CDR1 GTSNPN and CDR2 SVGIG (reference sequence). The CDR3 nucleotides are TGTGCCTGGAGTGTAGTTCGGGGTAGCACTGAAGCTTTCTTT. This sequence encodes CAWSVVRGSTEAFF.

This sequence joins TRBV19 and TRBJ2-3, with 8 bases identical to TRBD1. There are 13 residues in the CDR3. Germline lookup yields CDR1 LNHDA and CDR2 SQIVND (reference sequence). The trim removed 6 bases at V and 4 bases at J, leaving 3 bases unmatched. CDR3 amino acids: CASSQQGADTQYF. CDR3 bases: TGTGCCAGTAGCCAACAGGGGGCAGATACGCAGTATTTT.

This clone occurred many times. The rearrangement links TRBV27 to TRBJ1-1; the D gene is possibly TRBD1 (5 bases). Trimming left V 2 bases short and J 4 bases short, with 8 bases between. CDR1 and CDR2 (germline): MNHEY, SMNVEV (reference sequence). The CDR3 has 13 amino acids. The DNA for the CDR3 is TGTGCCAGCAGTTTAGAGAGGGGCACTGAAGCTTTCTTT. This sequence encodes CASSLERGTEAFF.

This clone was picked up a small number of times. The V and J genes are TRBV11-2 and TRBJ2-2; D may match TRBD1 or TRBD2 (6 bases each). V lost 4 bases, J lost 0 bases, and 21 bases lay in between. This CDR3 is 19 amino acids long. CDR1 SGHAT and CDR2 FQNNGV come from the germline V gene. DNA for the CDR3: TGTGCCAGCAGCTCATGGGGACATGGGGCGGGAACGAACACCGGGGAGCTGTTTTTT. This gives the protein CASSSWGHGAGTNTGELFF.

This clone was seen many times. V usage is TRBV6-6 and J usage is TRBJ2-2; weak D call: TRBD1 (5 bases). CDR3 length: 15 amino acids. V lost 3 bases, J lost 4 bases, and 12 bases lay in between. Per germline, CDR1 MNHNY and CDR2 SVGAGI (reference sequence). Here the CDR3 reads CASSYWQGFTGELFF. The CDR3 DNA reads TGTGCCAGCAGTTATTGGCAGGGTTTCACCGGGGAGCTGTTTTTT.

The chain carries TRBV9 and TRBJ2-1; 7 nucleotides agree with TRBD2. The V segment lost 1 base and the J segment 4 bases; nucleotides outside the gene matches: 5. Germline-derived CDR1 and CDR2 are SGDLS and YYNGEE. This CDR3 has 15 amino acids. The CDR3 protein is CASSVSGDYYNEQFF. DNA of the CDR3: TGTGCCAGCAGCGTATCTGGGGACTATTACAATGAGCAGTTCTTC. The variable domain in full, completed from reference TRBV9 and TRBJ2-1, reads DSGVTQTPKHLITATGQRVTLRCSPRSGDLSVYWYQQSLDQGLQFLIQYYNGEERAKGNILERFSAQQFPDLHSELNLSSLELGDSALYFCASSVSGDYYNEQFFGPGTRLTVL.

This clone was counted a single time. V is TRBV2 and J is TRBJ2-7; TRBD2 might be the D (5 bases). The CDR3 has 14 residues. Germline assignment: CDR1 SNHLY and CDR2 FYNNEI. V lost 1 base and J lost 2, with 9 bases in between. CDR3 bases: TGTGCCAGCAGTGAAGATAGAGGGCCCTACGAGCAGTACTTC. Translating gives CASSEDRGPYEQYF.

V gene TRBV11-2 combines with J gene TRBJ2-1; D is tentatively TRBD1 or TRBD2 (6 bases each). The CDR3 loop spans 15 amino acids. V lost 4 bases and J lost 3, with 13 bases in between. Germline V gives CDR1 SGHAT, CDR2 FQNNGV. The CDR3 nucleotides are TGTGCCAGCAGCTCGGGGGCAGCCGTCTACAATGAGCAGTTCTTC. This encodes CASSSGAAVYNEQFF.

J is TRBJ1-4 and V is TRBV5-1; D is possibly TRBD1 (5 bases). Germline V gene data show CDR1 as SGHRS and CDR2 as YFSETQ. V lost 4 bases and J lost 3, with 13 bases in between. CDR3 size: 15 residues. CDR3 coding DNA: TGCGCCAGCAGCCTGAACCAGGGTGCTAATGAAAAACTGTTTTTT. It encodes CASSLNQGANEKLFF.

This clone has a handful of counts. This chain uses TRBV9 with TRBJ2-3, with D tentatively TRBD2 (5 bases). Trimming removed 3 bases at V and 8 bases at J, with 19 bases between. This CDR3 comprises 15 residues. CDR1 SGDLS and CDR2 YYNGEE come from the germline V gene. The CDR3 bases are TGTGCCAGCAGCGCCACCGGGATGAAGGGAGCTACGCAGTATTTT. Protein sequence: CASSATGMKGATQYF.

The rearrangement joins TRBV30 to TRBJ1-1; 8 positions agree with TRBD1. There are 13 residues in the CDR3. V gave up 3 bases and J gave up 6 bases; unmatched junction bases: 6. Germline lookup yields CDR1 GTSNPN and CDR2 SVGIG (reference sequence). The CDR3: CAWRDRVISEAFF. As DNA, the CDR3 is TGTGCCTGGAGGGACAGGGTTATATCTGAAGCTTTCTTT.

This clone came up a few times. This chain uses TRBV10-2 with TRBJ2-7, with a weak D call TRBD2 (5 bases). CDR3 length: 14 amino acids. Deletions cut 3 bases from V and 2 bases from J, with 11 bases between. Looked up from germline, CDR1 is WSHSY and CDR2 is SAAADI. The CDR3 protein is CASSDQRRTYEQYF. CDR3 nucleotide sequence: TGCGCCAGCAGTGACCAGCGGAGAACCTACGAGCAGTACTTC.

This chain's CDR3 is CAISESMPGYNEQFF. The CDR3, as DNA: TGTGCCATCAGTGAGTCAATGCCTGGGTACAATGAGCAGTTCTTC. The rearrangement links TRBV10-3 to TRBJ2-1; D uncertain. Trimming removed 0 bases at V and 4 bases at J, with 10 bases between. Germline loops: CDR1 ENHRY, CDR2 SYGVKD. This CDR3 region has 15 residues.

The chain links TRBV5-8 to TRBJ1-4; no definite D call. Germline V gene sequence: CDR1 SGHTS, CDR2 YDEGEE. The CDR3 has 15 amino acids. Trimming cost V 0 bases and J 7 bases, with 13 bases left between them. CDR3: CASSLAEGWGEKLFF. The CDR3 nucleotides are TGTGCCAGCAGCTTGGCGGAGGGCTGGGGTGAAAAACTGTTTTTT.

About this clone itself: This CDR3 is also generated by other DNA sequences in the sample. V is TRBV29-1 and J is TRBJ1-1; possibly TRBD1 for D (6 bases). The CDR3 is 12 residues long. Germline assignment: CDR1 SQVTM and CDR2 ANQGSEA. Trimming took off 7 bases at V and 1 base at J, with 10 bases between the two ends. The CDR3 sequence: CSAGGRNTEAFF. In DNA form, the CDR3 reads TGCAGCGCGGGGGGCCGGAACACTGAAGCTTTCTTT.